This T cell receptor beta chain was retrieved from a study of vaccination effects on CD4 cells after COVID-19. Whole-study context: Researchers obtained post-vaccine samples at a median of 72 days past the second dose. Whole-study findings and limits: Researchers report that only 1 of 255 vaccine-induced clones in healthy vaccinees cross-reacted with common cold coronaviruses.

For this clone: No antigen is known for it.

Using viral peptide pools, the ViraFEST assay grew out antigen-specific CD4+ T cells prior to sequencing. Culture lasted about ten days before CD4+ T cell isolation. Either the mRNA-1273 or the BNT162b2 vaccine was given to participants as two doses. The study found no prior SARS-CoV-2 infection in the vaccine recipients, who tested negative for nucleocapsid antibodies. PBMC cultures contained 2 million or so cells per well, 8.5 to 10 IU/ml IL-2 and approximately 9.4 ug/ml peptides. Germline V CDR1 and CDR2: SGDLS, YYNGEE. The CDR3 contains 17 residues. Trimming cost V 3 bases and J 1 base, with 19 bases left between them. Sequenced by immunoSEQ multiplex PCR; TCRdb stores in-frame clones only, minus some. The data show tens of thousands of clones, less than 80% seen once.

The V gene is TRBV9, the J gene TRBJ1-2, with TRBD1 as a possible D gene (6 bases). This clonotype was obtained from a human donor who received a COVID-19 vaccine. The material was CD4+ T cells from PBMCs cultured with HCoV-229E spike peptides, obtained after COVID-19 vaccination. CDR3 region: CASSANRERNLNYGYTF. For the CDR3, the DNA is TGTGCCAGCAGCGCCAACAGGGAGCGGAATCTTAACTATGGCTACACCTTC.